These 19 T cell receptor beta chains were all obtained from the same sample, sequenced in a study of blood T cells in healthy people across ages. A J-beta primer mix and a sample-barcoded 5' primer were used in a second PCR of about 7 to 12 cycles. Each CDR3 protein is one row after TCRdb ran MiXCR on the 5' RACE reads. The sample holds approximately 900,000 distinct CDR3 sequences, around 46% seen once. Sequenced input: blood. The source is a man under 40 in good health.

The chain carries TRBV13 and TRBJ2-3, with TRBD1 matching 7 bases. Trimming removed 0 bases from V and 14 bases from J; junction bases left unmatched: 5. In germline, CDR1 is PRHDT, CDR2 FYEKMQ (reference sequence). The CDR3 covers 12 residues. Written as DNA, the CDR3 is TGTGCCAGCAGCTTAGGCTGGGACAGTCCGTATTTT. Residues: CASSLGWDSPYF.

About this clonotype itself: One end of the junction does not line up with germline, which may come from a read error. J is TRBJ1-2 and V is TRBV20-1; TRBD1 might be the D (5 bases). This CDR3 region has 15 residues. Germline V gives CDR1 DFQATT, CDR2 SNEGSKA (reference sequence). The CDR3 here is CSAREAGGGVGGYTF. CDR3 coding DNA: TGCAGTGCAAGAGAGGCGGGCGGAGGGGTCGGCGGCTACACCTTC.

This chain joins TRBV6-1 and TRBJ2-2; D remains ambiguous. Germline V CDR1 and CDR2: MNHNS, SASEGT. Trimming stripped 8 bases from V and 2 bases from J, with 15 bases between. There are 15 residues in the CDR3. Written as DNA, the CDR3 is TGTGCCAGCTTCCGAACAGAACCCAACACCGGGGAGCTGTTTTTT. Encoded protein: CASFRTEPNTGELFF.

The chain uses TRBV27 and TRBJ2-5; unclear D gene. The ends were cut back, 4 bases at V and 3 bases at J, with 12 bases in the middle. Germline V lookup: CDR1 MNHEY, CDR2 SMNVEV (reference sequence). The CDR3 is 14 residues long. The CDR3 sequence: CASSSSVRKETQYF. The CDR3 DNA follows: TGTGCCAGCAGTTCCTCAGTAAGGAAAGAGACCCAGTACTTC.

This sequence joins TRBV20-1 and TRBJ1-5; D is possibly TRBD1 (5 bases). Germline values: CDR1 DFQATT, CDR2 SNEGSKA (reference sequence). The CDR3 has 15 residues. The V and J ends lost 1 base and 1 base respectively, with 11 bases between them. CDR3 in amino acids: CSARGMGGSNQPQHF. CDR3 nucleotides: TGCAGTGCTAGAGGGATGGGGGGAAGCAATCAGCCCCAGCATTTT.

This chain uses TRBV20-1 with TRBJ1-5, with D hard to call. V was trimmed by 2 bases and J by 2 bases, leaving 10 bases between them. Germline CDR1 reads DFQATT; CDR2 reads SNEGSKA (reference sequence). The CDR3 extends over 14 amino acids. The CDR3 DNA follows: TGCAGTGCTAGATACCTTCGAGGCAATCAGCCCCAGCATTTT. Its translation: CSARYLRGNQPQHF.

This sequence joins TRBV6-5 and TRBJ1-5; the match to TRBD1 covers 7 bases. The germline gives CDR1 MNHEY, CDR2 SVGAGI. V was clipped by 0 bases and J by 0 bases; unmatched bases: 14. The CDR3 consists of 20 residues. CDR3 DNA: TGTGCCAGCAGTTACTCGAGGGTTCGGGACAGAGTATATAGCAATCAGCCCCAGCATTTT. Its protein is CASSYSRVRDRVYSNQPQHF.

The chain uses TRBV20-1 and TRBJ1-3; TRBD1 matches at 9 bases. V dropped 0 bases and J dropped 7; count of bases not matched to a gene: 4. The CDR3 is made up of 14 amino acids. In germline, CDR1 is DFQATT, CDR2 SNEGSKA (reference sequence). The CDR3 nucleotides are TGCAGTGCTAGAGATGGGACAGGGACGAACACCATATATTTT. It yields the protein CSARDGTGTNTIYF.

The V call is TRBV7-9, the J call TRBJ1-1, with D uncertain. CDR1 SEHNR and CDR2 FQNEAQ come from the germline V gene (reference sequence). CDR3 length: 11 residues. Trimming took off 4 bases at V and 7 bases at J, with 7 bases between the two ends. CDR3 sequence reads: CASSYRDEAFF. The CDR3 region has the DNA TGTGCCAGCAGCTACCGGGATGAAGCTTTCTTT. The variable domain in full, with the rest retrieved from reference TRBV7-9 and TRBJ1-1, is DTGVSQNPRHKITKRGQNVTFRCDPISEHNRLYWYRQTLGQGPEFLTYFQNEAQLEKSRLLSDRFSAERPKGSFSTLEIQRTEQGDSAMYLCASSYRDEAFFGQGTRLTVV.

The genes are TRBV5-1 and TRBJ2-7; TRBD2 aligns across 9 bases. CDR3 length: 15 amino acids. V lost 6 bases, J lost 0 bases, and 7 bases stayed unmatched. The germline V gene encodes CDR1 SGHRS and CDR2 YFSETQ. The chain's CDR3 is CASTLGGGASYEQYF. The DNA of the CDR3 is TGCGCCAGCACCCTAGGCGGGGGGGCCTCCTACGAGCAGTACTTC.

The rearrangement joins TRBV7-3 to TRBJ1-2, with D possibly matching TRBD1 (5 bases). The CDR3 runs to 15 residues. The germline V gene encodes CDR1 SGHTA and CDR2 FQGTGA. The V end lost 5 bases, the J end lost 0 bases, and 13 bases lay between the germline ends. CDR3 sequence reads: CASSPSDRANYGYTF. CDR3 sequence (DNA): TGTGCCAGCAGCCCTTCTGACAGAGCTAACTATGGCTACACCTTC.

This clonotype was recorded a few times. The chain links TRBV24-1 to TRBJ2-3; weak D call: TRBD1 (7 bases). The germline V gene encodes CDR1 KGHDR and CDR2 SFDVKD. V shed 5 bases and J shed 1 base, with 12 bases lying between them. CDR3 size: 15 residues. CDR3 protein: CATSGGTVGTDTQYF. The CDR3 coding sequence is TGTGCCACCAGTGGCGGGACAGTCGGCACAGATACGCAGTATTTT.

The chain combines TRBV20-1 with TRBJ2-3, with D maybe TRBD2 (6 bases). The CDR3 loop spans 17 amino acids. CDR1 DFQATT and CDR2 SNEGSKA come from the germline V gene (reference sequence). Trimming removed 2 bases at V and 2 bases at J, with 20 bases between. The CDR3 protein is CSARPLGGRGLTDTQYF. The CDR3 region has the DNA TGCAGTGCTAGACCCCTCGGAGGGCGGGGCCTCACAGATACGCAGTATTTT.

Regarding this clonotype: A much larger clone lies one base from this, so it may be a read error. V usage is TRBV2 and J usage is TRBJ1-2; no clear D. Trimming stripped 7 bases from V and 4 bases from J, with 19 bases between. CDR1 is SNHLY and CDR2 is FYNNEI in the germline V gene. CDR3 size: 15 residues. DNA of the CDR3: TGTGCCAGCAAGAGAAGCCGCCTGACCCCCTATGGCTACACCTTC. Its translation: CASKRSRLTPYGYTF.

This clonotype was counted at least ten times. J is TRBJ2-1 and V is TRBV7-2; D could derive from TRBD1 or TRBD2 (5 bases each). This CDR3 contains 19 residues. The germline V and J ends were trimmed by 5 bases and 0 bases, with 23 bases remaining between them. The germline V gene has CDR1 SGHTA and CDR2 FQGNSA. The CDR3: CASSQRDGRSRSSYNEQFF. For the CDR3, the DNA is TGTGCCAGCAGCCAACGGGACGGAAGGTCTCGGAGCTCCTACAATGAGCAGTTCTTC. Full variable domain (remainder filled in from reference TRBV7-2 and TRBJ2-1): GAGVSQSPSNKVTEKGKDVELRCDPISGHTALYWYRQSLGQGLEFLIYFQGNSAPDKSGLPSDRFSAERTGGSVSTLTIQRTQQEDSAVYLCASSQRDGRSRSSYNEQFFGPGTRLTVL.

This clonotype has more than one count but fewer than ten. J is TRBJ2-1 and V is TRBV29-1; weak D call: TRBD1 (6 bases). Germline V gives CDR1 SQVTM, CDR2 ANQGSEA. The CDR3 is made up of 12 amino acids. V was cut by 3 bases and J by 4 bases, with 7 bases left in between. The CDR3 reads CSVDTGYNEQFF. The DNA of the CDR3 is TGCAGCGTTGATACAGGGTACAATGAGCAGTTCTTC.

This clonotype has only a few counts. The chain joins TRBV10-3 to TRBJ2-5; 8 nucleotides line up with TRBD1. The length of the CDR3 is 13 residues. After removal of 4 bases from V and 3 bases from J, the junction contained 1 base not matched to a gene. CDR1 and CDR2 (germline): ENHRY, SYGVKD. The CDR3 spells CAISATGEETQYF. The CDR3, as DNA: TGTGCCATCAGTGCGACAGGGGAAGAGACCCAGTACTTC.

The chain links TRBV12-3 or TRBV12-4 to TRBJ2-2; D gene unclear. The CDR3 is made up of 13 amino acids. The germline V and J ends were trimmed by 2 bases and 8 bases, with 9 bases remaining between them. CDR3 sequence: CASSLFGQGELFF. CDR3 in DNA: TGTGCCAGCAGTTTATTTGGGCAAGGGGAGCTGTTTTTT.

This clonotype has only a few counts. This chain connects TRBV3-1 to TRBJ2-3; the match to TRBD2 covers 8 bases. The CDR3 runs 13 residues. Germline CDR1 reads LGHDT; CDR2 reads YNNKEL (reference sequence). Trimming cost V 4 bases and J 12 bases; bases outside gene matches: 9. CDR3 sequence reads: CASSRAGGLPQYF. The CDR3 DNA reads TGTGCCAGCAGCCGGGCGGGGGGCCTCCCTCAGTATTTT.